These 28 T cell receptor beta chains were sequenced from one sample in a study of T cell responses to AZD1222 COVID-19 vaccine. Using immunoSEQ multiplex PCR, the repertoire was profiled, and TCRdb retains in-frame clones only, with some absent. The sample records around 150,000 clones, 80% to 95% being singletons. The specimen comprised peripheral blood, sampled 28 days after the second AZD1222 dose. The receptors originated from an adult who received the AZD1222 COVID-19 vaccine.

The V and J genes are TRBV30 and TRBJ1-2; D gene uncertain. This CDR3 is 14 amino acids long. V was clipped by 4 bases and J by 0 bases, with 12 bases between them. Germline V CDR1 and CDR2: GTSNPN, SVGIG (reference sequence). In nucleotides, the CDR3 is TGTGCCTGGAACCGTCCAGATGCTAACTATGGCTACACCTTC. Translating it yields CAWNRPDANYGYTF.

This chain links TRBV28 with TRBJ1-5, with 9 bases identical to TRBD1. The CDR3 has 15 amino acids. V lost 8 bases, J lost 0 bases, and 5 bases stayed unmatched. Germline V lookup: CDR1 MDHEN, CDR2 SYDVKM. The CDR3 nucleotides read TGTGCCAGCTGGTGGGACAGGGATAGCAATCAGCCCCAGCATTTT. This translates into CASWWDRDSNQPQHF.

The chain joins TRBV6-5 to TRBJ2-3; no definite D call. Germline V gene lookup returns CDR1 MNHEY and CDR2 SVGAGI. The CDR3 is made up of 13 amino acids. The V end lost 8 bases, the J end lost 2 bases, and 11 bases lay between the germline ends. CDR3 in DNA: TGTGCCAGCTGCGGAGCCCACACAGATACGCAGTATTTT. Translation gives CASCGAHTDTQYF.

The chain uses TRBV11-2 and TRBJ2-3; D gene unclear. The CDR3 loop spans 13 amino acids. The V end lost 4 bases, the J end lost 2 bases, and 7 bases lay between the germline ends. The germline V gene has CDR1 SGHAT and CDR2 FQNNGV. The CDR3 spells CASSSRLTDTQYF. Written as DNA, the CDR3 is TGTGCCAGCAGCTCCAGGCTCACAGATACGCAGTATTTT.

The chain is built from TRBV12-5 and TRBJ1-6; no clear D gene. The CDR3 is 14 residues long. Germline loops: CDR1 LGHNT, CDR2 FRNRAP. V lost 4 bases, J lost 0 bases, and 4 bases lay in between. CDR3 in DNA: TGTGCTAGTGGTTATAGCTCCTATAATTCACCCCTCCACTTT. As protein: CASGYSSYNSPLHF. The full variable domain, its missing parts supplied by reference TRBV12-5 and TRBJ1-6, is DARVTQTPRHKVTEMGQEVTMRCQPILGHNTVFWYRQTMMQGLELLAYFRNRAPLDDSGMPKDRFSAEMPDATLATLKIQPSEPRDSAVYFCASGYSSYNSPLHFGNGTRLTVT.

The chain combines TRBV5-6 with TRBJ1-3, with D unresolved. In germline, CDR1 is SGHDT, CDR2 YYEEEE. The CDR3 spans 14 residues. V was shortened by 2 bases and J by 0 bases, with 6 bases between the two germline ends. CDR3 sequence: CASSFGNSGNTIYF. The CDR3 region has the DNA TGTGCCAGCAGCTTTGGCAACTCTGGAAACACCATATATTTT.

The chain carries TRBV9 and TRBJ1-2, with D possibly being TRBD1 (5 bases). The CDR3 is 14 residues long. CDR1 and CDR2 from the germline V gene are SGDLS and YYNGEE. V lost 1 base and J lost 1, with 8 bases in between. This chain's CDR3 is CASSVSGINYGYTF. CDR3 nucleotides: TGTGCCAGCAGCGTATCAGGGATTAACTATGGCTACACCTTC.

V gene TRBV7-8 combines with J gene TRBJ2-7; 9 nucleotides line up with TRBD2. Looked up from germline, CDR1 is SGHVS and CDR2 is FQNEAQ. This CDR3 has 15 residues. V trimming: 1 base; J trimming: 7 bases; junction bases outside the gene matches: 8. CDR3 sequence (DNA): TGTGCCAGCAGCTTAGGAGGGCTAGCGGGGCTGGAGCAGTACTTC. This sequence encodes CASSLGGLAGLEQYF.

The chain links TRBV19 to TRBJ1-3; D unresolved. This CDR3 spans 13 amino acids. CDR1 and CDR2 from the germline V gene are LNHDA and SQIVND (reference sequence). Deletions cut 5 bases from V and 0 bases from J, with 5 bases between. The chain's CDR3 is CASSESSGNTIYF. The CDR3 DNA is TGTGCCAGTAGTGAAAGCTCTGGAAACACCATATATTTT.

The chain recombines TRBV30 with TRBJ1-3; perhaps TRBD1 as D (6 bases). The V gene lost 2 bases and the J gene lost 2 bases, with 13 bases spanning the gap. This CDR3 is built from 15 residues. Germline V gene lookup returns CDR1 GTSNPN and CDR2 SVGIG (reference sequence). The chain's CDR3 is CAWSKGGLAGNTIYF. CDR3 DNA sequence: TGTGCCTGGAGTAAAGGGGGATTAGCTGGAAACACCATATATTTT.

This chain links TRBV28 with TRBJ2-1; no clear D. Trimming left V 3 bases short and J 4 bases short, with 7 bases between. The CDR3 runs 13 residues. CDR1 is MDHEN and CDR2 is SYDVKM in the germline V gene. DNA for the CDR3: TGTGCCAGCAGTTTCTCTCCTTACAATGAGCAGTTCTTC. Residues: CASSFSPYNEQFF. Using reference TRBV28 and TRBJ2-1 for the parts outside the CDR3, the full variable domain is DVKVTQSSRYLVKRTGEKVFLECVQDMDHENMFWYRQDPGLGLRLIYFSYDVKMKEKGDIPEGYSVSREKKERFSLILESASTNQTSMYLCASSFSPYNEQFFGPGTRLTVL.

The chain recombines TRBV6-5 with TRBJ1-5; D may be TRBD1 (5 bases). The length of the CDR3 is 15 residues. V lost 6 bases, J lost 8 bases, and 20 bases lay in between. CDR1 and CDR2 from the germline V gene are MNHEY and SVGAGI. The CDR3, as DNA: TGTGCCAGCAGCCGTGATTGGGACGGGAATAAGCCCCAGCATTTT. It specifies CASSRDWDGNKPQHF.

This clone was observed a handful of times. V usage is TRBV2 and J usage is TRBJ1-2; D gene ambiguous. Trimming took 8 bases from V and 2 from J, leaving 6 bases between them. The CDR3 runs to 11 residues. Germline CDR1 SNHLY, CDR2 FYNNEI. The CDR3 nucleotides read TGTGCCAGCGCCAGCAACTATGGCTACACCTTC. It specifies CASASNYGYTF.

This sequence joins TRBV3-1 (or the pseudogene TRBV3-2) and TRBJ1-2; D not certain. CDR1 and CDR2 from the germline V gene are LGHDT and YNNKEL (reference sequence). The CDR3 spans 12 residues. Trimming left V 1 base short and J 8 bases short, with 8 bases between. The CDR3 DNA reads TGTGCCAGCAGCCAAGCGCGGCAGGGCTACACCTTC. Amino acids: CASSQARQGYTF.

This chain joins TRBV18 and TRBJ2-7; D is possibly TRBD1 or TRBD2 (6 bases each). Germline lookup yields CDR1 KGHSH and CDR2 LQKENI. The V gene lost 3 bases and the J gene lost 3 bases, with 18 bases spanning the gap. There are 16 residues in the CDR3. The chain's CDR3 is CASSPQGPGGDYEQYF. In DNA form, the CDR3 reads TGTGCCAGCTCACCTCAGGGACCCGGGGGCGACTACGAGCAGTACTTC.

The J gene is TRBJ2-3, the V gene TRBV6-2 or TRBV6-3; D gene ambiguous. This CDR3 spans 15 amino acids. The germline V gene has CDR1 MNHEY and CDR2 SVGEGT. V dropped 0 bases and J dropped 2 bases, with 9 bases sitting between them. As DNA, the CDR3 is TGTGCCAGCAGTTACTCGATTTCCAACACAGATACGCAGTATTTT. It codes for CASSYSISNTDTQYF.

The count of this clone is one. The J gene is TRBJ2-2, the V gene TRBV10-3, with D possibly TRBD2 on 5 matching bases. Looked up from germline, CDR1 is ENHRY and CDR2 is SYGVKD. This CDR3 region has 15 residues. Trimming shortened V by 3 bases and J by 0 bases, and 8 bases separated the two germline ends. CDR3 nucleotides: TGTGCCATCAGTGAATCAGCGGCGAACACCGGGGAGCTGTTTTTT. Protein product: CAISESAANTGELFF.

The gene calls are TRBV5-1 and TRBJ2-7, with 11 bases aligning to TRBD2. The germline V gene has CDR1 SGHRS and CDR2 YFSETQ. The CDR3 is made up of 15 amino acids. The V gene end was trimmed by 4 bases and the J gene end by 2 bases; junction bases not matched to a gene: 5. The CDR3 nucleotides read TGCGCCAGCAGCCCTCTAGCGGGAGGAACCTACGAGCAGTACTTC. The encoded protein is CASSPLAGGTYEQYF.

This chain joins TRBV2 and TRBJ2-7; D is possibly TRBD1 (6 bases). This CDR3 is built from 14 residues. The germline V gene encodes CDR1 SNHLY and CDR2 FYNNEI. Trimming pared 7 bases from V and 2 bases from J, leaving 15 bases between. The CDR3 loop is CASIAGQLAYEQYF. CDR3 bases: TGTGCCAGCATCGCCGGACAGTTAGCCTACGAGCAGTACTTC.

V and J are TRBV25-1 and TRBJ1-1; no clear D. This CDR3 has 15 residues. V was clipped by 3 bases and J by 0 bases, with 11 bases between them. Germline V gene sequence: CDR1 MGHDK, CDR2 SYGVNS. The CDR3 loop is CASSDQTRLNTEAFF. CDR3 sequence (DNA): TGTGCCAGCAGTGACCAGACACGGCTGAACACTGAAGCTTTCTTT. The complete variable domain, with remaining parts taken from reference TRBV25-1 and TRBJ1-1, reads EADIYQTPRYLVIGTGKKITLECSQTMGHDKMYWYQQDPGMELHLIHYSYGVNSTEKGDLSSESTVSRIRTEHFPLTLESARPSHTSQYLCASSDQTRLNTEAFFGQGTRLTVV.

This chain connects TRBV5-1 to TRBJ1-1; 9 bases align to TRBD1. Per the germline V gene, CDR1 is SGHRS and CDR2 is YFSETQ. V dropped 4 bases and J dropped 2; count of bases not matched to a gene: 6. This CDR3 has 15 amino acids. CDR3 protein: CASSPGGQGNTEAFF. The CDR3, as DNA: TGCGCCAGCAGCCCGGGGGGACAGGGCAACACTGAAGCTTTCTTT.

The table lists this clone with a few counts. This chain uses TRBV18 with TRBJ2-7; D remains ambiguous. The CDR3 runs to 14 residues. Germline V lookup: CDR1 KGHSH, CDR2 LQKENI. V was cut by 2 bases and J by 2 bases, with 10 bases left in between. CDR3 bases: TGTGCCAGCTCACCAGGCGGCAGCACCTACGAGCAGTACTTC. It codes for CASSPGGSTYEQYF.

The chain has TRBV7-8 and TRBJ2-1; 8 bases are a match to TRBD2. CDR1 and CDR2 from the germline V gene are SGHVS and FQNEAQ. The CDR3 is 16 residues long. Losses at the gene ends were 1 base for V and 7 bases for J; bases not matched to a gene: 9. The CDR3 DNA reads TGTGCCAGCAGCTTAGTAGCAGCGGGAGCCCCAAATGAGCAGTTCTTC. It is translated as CASSLVAAGAPNEQFF.

The V gene is TRBV5-4, the J gene TRBJ1-5; 7 bases match TRBD1. CDR3 length equals 15 residues. J lost 5 bases, V lost 4 bases, and 9 bases had no gene match. CDR1 and CDR2 (germline): SGHNT, YYREEE (reference sequence). CDR3 sequence: CASSPVRTGYQPQHF. For the CDR3, the DNA is TGTGCCAGCAGCCCCGTCCGGACAGGCTATCAGCCCCAGCATTTT. The variable domain in full, completed from reference TRBV5-4 and TRBJ1-5, reads ETGVTQSPTHLIKTRGQQVTLRCSSQSGHNTVSWYQQALGQGPQFIFQYYREEENGRGNFPPRFSGLQFPNYSSELNVNALELDDSALYLCASSPVRTGYQPQHFGDGTRLSIL.

The rearrangement joins TRBV5-4 to TRBJ2-1; weak D call: TRBD2 (6 bases). The CDR3 consists of 18 residues. The V and J ends lost 4 bases and 0 bases respectively, with 20 bases between them. The germline gives CDR1 SGHNT, CDR2 YYREEE (reference sequence). CDR3 in DNA: TGTGCCAGCAGCCCGGGGACTGGTCAAATGAGCTCCTACAATGAGCAGTTCTTC. It encodes CASSPGTGQMSSYNEQFF.

J is TRBJ1-3 and V is TRBV2; 7 bases are shared with TRBD1. J gave up 0 bases and V 7 bases, and 9 bases lay outside the gene matches. The CDR3 is 16 amino acids. Germline values: CDR1 SNHLY, CDR2 FYNNEI. DNA for the CDR3: TGTGCCAGCATGACGAGACAGGGCCGCTCTGGAAACACCATATATTTT. Residues: CASMTRQGRSGNTIYF.

The rearrangement uses TRBV10-3 and TRBJ1-3; no clear D. The germline V gene encodes CDR1 ENHRY and CDR2 SYGVKD. Deletions cut 6 bases from V and 0 bases from J, with 6 bases between. The CDR3 runs 13 residues. CDR3 in amino acids: CAIRQFSGNTIYF. CDR3 DNA: TGTGCCATCAGACAGTTCTCTGGAAACACCATATATTTT.

As for this clone: Other nucleotide sequences from this sample produce the same CDR3. V usage is TRBV3-1 (or the pseudogene TRBV3-2) and J usage is TRBJ1-1; D not resolved. Per germline, CDR1 LGHDT and CDR2 YNNKEL (reference sequence). Trimming shortened V by 0 bases and J by 1 base, and 3 bases separated the two germline ends. CDR3 length: 13 amino acids. The DNA of the CDR3 is TGTGCCAGCAGCCAAGAGGGGAACACTGAAGCTTTCTTT. This sequence encodes CASSQEGNTEAFF.